This T cell receptor (beta chain) comes out of a study of blood T cell repertoires in COVID-19. Clones were read by immunoSEQ multiplex PCR, and TCRdb kept only the in-frame ones, dropping some. The sample has roughly 100,000 clones, roughly 80% seen once. Germline loops: CDR1 MRHNA, CDR2 SNTAGT. The CDR3 totals 15 residues. Germline trimming cut 2 bases from V and 4 bases from J; bases unmatched to any gene: 6. The sequenced sample was peripheral blood. The sequence came from a human donor in a cohort sampled during active COVID-19. The genes are TRBV6-4 and TRBJ1-2; 8 nucleotides align to TRBD1. The CDR3: CASSDRTGLVYGYTF. The DNA of the CDR3 is TGTGCCAGCAGTGACCGGACAGGGTTGGTCTATGGCTACACCTTC.